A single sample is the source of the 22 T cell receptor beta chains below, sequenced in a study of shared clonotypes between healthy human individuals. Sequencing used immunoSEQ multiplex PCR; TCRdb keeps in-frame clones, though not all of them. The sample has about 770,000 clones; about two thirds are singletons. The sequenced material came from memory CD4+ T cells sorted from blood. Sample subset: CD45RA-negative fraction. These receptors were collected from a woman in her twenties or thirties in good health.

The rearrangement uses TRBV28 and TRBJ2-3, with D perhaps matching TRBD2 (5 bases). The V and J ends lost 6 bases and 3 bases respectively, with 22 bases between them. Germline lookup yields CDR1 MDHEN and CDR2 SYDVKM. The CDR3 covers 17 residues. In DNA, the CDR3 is TGTGCCAGCAGGACCCCCCGAGGGTGGCTGGGGACAGATACGCAGTATTTT. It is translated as CASRTPRGWLGTDTQYF.

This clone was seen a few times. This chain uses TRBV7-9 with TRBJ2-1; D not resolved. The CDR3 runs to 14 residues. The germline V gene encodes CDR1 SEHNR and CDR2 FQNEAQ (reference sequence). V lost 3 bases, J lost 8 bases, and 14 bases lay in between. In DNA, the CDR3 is TGTGCCAGCAGCTTGGAGACTTGGAAGGATGAGCAGTTCTTC. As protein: CASSLETWKDEQFF.

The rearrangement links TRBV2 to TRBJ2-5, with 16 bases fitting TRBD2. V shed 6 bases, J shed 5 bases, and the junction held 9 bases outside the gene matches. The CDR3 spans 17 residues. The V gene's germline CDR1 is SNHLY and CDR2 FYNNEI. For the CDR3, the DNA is TGTGCCAGCAGCCGTCATCCGGGACTAGCGGGAGGGGAGACCCAGTACTTC. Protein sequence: CASSRHPGLAGGETQYF.

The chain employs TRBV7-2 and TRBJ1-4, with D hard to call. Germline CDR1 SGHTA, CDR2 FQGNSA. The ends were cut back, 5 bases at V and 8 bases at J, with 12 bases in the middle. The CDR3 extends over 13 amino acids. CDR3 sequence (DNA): TGTGCCAGCAGCCCAAAGCAGAAGGAAAAACTGTTTTTT. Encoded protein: CASSPKQKEKLFF.

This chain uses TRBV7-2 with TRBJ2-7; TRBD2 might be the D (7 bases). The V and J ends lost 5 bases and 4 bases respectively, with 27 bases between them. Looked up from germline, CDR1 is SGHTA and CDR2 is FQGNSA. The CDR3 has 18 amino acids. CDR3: CASSIRLPGGGRRYEQYF. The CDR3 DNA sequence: TGTGCCAGCAGCATTCGACTTCCCGGGGGCGGGAGAAGGTACGAGCAGTACTTC.

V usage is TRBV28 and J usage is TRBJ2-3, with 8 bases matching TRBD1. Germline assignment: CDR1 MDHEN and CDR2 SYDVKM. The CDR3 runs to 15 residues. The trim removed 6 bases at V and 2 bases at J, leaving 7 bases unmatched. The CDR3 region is CASRTDRGITDTQYF. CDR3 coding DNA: TGTGCCAGCAGAACTGACAGGGGTATCACAGATACGCAGTATTTT.

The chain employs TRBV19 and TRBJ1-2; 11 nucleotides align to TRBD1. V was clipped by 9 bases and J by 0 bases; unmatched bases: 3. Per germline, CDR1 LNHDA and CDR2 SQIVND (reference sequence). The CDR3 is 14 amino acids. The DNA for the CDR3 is TGTGCCAGCCGGGACAGGGGGACTAACTATGGCTACACCTTC. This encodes CASRDRGTNYGYTF.

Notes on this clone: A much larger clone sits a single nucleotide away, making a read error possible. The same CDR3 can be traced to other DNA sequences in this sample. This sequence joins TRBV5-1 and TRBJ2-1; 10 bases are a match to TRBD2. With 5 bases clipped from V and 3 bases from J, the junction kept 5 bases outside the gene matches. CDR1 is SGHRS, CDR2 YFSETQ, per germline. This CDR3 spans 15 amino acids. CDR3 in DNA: TGCGCCAGCAGTCTATCTAGCGGGAGCTACAATGAGCAGTTCTTC. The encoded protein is CASSLSSGSYNEQFF.

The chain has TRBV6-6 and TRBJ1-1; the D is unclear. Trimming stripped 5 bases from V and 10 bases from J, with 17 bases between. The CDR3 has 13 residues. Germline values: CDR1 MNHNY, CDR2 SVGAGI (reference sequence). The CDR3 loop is CASSVPTLSGAFF. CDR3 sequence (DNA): TGTGCCAGCAGTGTCCCGACTTTATCTGGAGCTTTCTTT.

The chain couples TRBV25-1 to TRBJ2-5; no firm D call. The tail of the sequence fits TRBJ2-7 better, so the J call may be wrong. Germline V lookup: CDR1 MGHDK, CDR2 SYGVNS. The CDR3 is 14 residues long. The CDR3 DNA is TGTGCCAGCAGTGAATCGGTAGATTCCTACGAGCAGTACTTC. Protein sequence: CASSESVDSYEQYF.

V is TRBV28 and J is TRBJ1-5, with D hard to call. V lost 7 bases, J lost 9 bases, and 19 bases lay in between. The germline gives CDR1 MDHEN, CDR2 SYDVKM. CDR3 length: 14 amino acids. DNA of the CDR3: TGTGCCAGCAAGAGACTTCAAATGGGATCGCCCCAGCATTTT. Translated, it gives CASKRLQMGSPQHF.

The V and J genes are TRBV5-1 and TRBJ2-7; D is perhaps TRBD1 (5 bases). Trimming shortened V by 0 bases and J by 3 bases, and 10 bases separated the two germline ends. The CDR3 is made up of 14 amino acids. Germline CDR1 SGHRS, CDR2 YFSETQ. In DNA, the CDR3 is TGCGCCAGCAGCTTGGTGCCAGGGAACTACGAGCAGTACTTC. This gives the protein CASSLVPGNYEQYF.

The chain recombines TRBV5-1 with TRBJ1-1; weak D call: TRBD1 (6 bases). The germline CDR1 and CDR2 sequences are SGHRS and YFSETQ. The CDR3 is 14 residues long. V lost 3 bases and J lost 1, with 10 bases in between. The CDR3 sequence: CASSWEGGNTEAFF. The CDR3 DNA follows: TGCGCCAGCAGCTGGGAAGGGGGGAACACTGAAGCTTTCTTT. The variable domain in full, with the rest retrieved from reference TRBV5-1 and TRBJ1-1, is KAGVTQTPRYLIKTRGQQVTLSCSPISGHRSVSWYQQTPGQGLQFLFEYFSETQRNKGNFPGRFSGRQFSNSRSEMNVSTLELGDSALYLCASSWEGGNTEAFFGQGTRLTVV.

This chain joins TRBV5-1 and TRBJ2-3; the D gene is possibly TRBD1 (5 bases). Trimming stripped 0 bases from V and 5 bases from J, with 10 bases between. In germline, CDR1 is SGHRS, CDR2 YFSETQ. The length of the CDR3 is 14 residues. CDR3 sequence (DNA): TGCGCCAGCAGCTTGGTGGCAGGGAAAGATACGCAGTATTTT. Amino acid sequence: CASSLVAGKDTQYF. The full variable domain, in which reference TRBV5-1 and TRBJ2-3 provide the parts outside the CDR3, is KAGVTQTPRYLIKTRGQQVTLSCSPISGHRSVSWYQQTPGQGLQFLFEYFSETQRNKGNFPGRFSGRQFSNSRSEMNVSTLELGDSALYLCASSLVAGKDTQYFGPGTRLTVL.

The CDR3 coding sequence is TGTGCCAGCAGTCGACAGCGGAATACCAATGAGCAGTTCTTC. Translating gives CASSRQRNTNEQFF. The gene calls are TRBV28 and TRBJ2-1; D is perhaps TRBD1 or TRBD2 (5 bases each). There are 14 residues in the CDR3. CDR1 and CDR2 (germline): MDHEN, SYDVKM. The germline V and J ends were trimmed by 5 bases and 6 bases, with 14 bases remaining between them.

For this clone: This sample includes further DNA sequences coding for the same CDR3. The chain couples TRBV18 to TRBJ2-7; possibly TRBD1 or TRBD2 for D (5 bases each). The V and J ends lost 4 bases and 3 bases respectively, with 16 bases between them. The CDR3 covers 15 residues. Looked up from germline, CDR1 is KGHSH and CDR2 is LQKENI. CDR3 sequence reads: CASSLTGTGIYEQYF. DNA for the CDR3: TGTGCCAGCTCACTGACCGGGACGGGGATCTACGAGCAGTACTTC.

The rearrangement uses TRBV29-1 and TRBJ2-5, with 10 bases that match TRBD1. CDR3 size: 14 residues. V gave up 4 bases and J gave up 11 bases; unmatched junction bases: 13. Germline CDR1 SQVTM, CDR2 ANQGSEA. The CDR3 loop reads CSVVAWTGGNEQYF. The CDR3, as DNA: TGCAGCGTTGTAGCGTGGACAGGGGGAAATGAGCAGTACTTC.

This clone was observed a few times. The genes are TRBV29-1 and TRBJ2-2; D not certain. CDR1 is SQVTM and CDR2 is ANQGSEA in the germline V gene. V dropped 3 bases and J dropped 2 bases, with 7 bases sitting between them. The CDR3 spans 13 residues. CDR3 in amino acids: CSVDDYNTGELFF. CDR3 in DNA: TGCAGCGTTGACGATTATAACACCGGGGAGCTGTTTTTT.

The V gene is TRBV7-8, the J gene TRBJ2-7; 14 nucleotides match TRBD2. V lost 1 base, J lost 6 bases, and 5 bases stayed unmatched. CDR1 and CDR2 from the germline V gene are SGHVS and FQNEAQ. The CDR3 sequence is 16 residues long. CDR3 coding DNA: TGTGCCAGCAGCTTAGGACTAGCGGGAGGGTTTGGCGAGCAGTACTTC. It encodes CASSLGLAGGFGEQYF.

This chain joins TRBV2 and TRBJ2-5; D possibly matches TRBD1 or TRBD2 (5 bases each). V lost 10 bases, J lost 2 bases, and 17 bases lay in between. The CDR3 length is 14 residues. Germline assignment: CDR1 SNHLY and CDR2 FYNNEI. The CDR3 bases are TGTGCCACCGTGGGACGGATGCCGCAAGAGACCCAGTACTTC. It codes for CATVGRMPQETQYF.

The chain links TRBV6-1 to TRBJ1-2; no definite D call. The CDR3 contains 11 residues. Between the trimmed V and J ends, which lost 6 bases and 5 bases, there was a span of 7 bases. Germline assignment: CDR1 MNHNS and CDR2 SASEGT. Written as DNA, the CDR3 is TGTGCCAGCAGCGCTGGGTATGGCTACACCTTC. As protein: CASSAGYGYTF.

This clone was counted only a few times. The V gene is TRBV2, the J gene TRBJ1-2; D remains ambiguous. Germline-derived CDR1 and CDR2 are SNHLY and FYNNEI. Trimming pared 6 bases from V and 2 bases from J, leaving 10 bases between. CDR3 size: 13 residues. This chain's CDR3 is CASRWAENYGYTF. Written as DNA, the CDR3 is TGTGCCAGCAGGTGGGCGGAGAACTATGGCTACACCTTC.